Sequencing of this T cell receptor (beta chain) was carried out in a study of T cell repertoires in cytomegalovirus infection. Study conclusions and caveats: Clonotypes of TCR beta that were HLA-C-restricted and CMV-specific dominated the ex vivo response.

TCRdb used MiXCR to reprocess the reads, holding one entry per CDR3 protein. The repertoire holds approximately 910,000 distinct CDR3 sequences, with around 32% as singletons. As to this clonotype: Its specificity is not known.

This receptor was taken from a human donor in good health (CMV status not recorded). Some clones in this sample may be carry-over from other donors' samples. The sequencing used cultured CD8+ T cells from PBMCs, collected from culture after CMV antigen stimulation.

Here the CDR3 DNA reads TGTGCCAGCCAATCGGACAGAGACATTTTACCTTATGGCTACACCTTC. Translating it yields CASQSDRDILPYGYTF. J is TRBJ1-2 and V is TRBV6-1; D may be TRBD1 (6 bases). CDR3 size: 16 residues. The V end lost 8 bases, the J end lost 5 bases, and 24 bases lay between the germline ends. CDR1 is MNHNS, CDR2 SASEGT, per germline.